This TCR beta chain was recorded in a study of blood T cell repertoires in COVID-19. Study details: T cells, B-cell-depleted T cells, or PBMCs supplied cDNA or gDNA.

Per the study methods: How many nucleated cells were present was estimated from reference gene primer amplification. TCRdb's copy holds only in-frame clones and misses some; the assay was immunoSEQ multiplex PCR. The DNA gave D and trimming, while V, J and clone size come from that table. This repertoire shows 90,000 to 100,000 clones, 82% found once; its top ten account for about 17%. From germline, CDR1 is MNHEY and CDR2 SVGEGT. The CDR3 totals 20 residues. With 0 bases clipped from V and 3 bases from J, the junction kept 19 bases outside the gene matches. The receptor was isolated from a man aged 80 or over with acute or convalescent COVID-19. What was sequenced was peripheral blood. The chain has TRBV6-2 or TRBV6-3 and TRBJ1-2, with 7 bases identical to TRBD1. The CDR3 nucleotides are TGTGCCAGCAGTTACTCTCACTTCGGGACAGCCTTCGTATTTTACTATGGCTACACCTTC. Translated, it gives CASSYSHFGTAFVFYYGYTF.